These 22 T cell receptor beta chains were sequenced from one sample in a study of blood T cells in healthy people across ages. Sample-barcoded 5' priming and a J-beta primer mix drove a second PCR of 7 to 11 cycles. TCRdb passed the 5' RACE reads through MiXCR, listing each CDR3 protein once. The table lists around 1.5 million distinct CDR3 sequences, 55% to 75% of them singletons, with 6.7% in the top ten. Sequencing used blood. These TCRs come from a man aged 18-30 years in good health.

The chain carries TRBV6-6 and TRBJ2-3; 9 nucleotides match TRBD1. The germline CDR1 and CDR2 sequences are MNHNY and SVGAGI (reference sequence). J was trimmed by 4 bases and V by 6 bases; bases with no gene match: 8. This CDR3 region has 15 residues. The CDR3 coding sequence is TGTGCCAGCAGACTGGGACAGGGTCCCGCAGATACGCAGTATTTT. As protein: CASRLGQGPADTQYF.

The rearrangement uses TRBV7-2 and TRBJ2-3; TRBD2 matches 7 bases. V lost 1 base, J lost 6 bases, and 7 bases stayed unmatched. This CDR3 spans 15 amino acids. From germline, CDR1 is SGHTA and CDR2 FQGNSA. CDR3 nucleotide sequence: TGTGCCAGCAGCTTAGTTGGGGGGGGAAGGGATACGCAGTATTTT. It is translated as CASSLVGGGRDTQYF.

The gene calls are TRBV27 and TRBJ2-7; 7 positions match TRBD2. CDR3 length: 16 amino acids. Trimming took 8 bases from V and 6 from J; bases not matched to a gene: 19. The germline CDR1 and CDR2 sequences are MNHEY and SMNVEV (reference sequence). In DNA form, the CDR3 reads TGTGCCAGCGCCGATGGGAGGGGTGGTGCAGTGGGCGAGCAGTACTTC. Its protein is CASADGRGGAVGEQYF.

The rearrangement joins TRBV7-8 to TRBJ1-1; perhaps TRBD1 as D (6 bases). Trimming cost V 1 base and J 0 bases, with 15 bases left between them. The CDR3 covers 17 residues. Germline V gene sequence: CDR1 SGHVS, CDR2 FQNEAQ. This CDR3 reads CASSLDRGVVVNTEAFF. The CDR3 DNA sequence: TGTGCCAGCAGCTTAGATAGGGGGGTGGTCGTGAACACTGAAGCTTTCTTT.

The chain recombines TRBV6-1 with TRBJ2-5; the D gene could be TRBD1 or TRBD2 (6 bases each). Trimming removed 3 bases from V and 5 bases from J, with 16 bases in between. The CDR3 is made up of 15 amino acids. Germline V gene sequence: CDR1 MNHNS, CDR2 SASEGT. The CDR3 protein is CASSELGGGGETQYF. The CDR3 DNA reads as TGTGCCAGCAGTGAGCTAGGGGGAGGTGGGGAGACCCAGTACTTC.

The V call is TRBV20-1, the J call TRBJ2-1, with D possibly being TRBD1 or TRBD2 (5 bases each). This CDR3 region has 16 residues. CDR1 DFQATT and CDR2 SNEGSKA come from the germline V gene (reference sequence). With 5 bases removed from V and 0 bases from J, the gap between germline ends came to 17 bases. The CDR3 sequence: CSAPPRRGSSYNEQFF. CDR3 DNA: TGCAGTGCTCCTCCTCGTCGGGGCTCCTCCTACAATGAGCAGTTCTTC.

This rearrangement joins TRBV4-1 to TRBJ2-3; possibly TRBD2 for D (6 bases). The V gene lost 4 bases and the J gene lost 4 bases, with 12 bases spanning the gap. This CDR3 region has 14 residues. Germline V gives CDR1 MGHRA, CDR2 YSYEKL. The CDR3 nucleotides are TGCGCCAGCAGCCCAGAGTGGGGGGCAGATACGCAGTATTTT. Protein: CASSPEWGADTQYF.

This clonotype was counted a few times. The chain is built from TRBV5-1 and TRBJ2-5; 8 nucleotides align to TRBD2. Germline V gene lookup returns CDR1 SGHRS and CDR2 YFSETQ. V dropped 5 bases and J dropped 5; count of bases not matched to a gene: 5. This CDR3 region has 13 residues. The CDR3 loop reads CASRKVAGETQYF. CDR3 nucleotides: TGCGCCAGCAGAAAAGTAGCGGGGGAGACCCAGTACTTC.

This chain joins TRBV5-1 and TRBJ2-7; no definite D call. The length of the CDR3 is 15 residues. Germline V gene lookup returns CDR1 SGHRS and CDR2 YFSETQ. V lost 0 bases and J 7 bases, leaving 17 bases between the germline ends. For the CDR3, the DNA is TGCGCCAGCAGCTTGGATGGAAGCTCCTACAATGAGCAGTACTTC. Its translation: CASSLDGSSYNEQYF.

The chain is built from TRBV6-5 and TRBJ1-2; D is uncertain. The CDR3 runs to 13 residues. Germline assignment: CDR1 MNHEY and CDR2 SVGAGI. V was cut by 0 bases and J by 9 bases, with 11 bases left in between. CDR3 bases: TGTGCCAGCAGTTACTCAGGGATATTTAGCTACACCTTC. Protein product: CASSYSGIFSYTF.

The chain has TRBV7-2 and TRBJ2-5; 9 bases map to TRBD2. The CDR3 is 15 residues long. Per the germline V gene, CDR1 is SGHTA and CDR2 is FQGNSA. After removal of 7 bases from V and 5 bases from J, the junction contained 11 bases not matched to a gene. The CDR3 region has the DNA TGTGCCAGCACCCCGGACGCGGGGGGGCAGGAGACCCAGTACTTC. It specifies CASTPDAGGQETQYF.

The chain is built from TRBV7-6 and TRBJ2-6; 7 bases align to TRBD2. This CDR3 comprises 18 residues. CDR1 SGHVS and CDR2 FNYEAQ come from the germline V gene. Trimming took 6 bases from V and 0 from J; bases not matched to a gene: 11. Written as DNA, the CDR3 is TGTGCCAGCAGTACCTTAAGGAGGGAGGGCTCTGGGGCCAACGTCCTGACTTTC. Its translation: CASSTLRREGSGANVLTF. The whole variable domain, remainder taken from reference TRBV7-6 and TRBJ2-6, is GAGVSQSPRYKVTKRGQDVALRCDPISGHVSLYWYRQALGQGPEFLTYFNYEAQQDKSGLPNDRFSAERPEGSISTLTIQRTEQRDSAMYRCASSTLRREGSGANVLTFGAGSRLTVL.

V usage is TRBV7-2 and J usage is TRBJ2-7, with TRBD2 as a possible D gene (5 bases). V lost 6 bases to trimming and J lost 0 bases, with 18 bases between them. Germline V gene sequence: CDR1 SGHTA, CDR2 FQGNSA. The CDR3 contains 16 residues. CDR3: CASRGGLPLSSYEQYF. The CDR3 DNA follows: TGTGCCAGCAGGGGCGGGCTACCCCTAAGCTCCTACGAGCAGTACTTC.

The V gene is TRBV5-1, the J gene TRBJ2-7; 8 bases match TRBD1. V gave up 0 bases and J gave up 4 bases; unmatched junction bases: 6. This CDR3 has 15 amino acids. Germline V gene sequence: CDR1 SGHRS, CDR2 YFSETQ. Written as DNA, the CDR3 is TGCGCCAGCAGCTTGGTACAGGGGGTCCTTTACGAGCAGTACTTC. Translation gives CASSLVQGVLYEQYF.

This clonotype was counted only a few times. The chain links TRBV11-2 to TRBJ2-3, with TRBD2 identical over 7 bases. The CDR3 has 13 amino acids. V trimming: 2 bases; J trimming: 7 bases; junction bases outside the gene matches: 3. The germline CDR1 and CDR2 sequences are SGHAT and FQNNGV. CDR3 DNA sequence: TGTGCCAGCAGCTTATCCGGGACTAATACGCAGTATTTT. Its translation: CASSLSGTNTQYF.

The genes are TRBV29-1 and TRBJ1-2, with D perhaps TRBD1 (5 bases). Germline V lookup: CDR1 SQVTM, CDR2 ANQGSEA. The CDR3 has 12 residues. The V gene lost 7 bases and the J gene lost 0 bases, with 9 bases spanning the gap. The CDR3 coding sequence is TGCAGCGCTGTGACAGCTAACTATGGCTACACCTTC. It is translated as CSAVTANYGYTF.

Here the CDR3 DNA reads TGTGCCAGCCGAAAGGGACAGGAGGGGGCTGAAGCTTTCTTT. Residues: CASRKGQEGAEAFF. This chain uses TRBV7-2 with TRBJ1-1; the match to TRBD1 covers 8 bases. The CDR3 totals 14 residues. After removal of 8 bases from V and 6 bases from J, the junction contained 11 bases not matched to a gene. Germline V gives CDR1 SGHTA, CDR2 FQGNSA.

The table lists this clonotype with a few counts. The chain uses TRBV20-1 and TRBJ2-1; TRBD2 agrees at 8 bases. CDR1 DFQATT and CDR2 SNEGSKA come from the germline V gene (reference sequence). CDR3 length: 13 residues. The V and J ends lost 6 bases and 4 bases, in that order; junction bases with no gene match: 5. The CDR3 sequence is CSARTSRYNEQFF. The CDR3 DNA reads TGCAGTGCACGGACTAGCAGATACAATGAGCAGTTCTTC.

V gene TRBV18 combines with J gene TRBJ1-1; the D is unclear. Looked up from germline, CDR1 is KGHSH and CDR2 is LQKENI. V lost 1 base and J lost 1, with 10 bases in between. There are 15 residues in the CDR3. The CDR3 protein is CASSPLRLRNTEAFF. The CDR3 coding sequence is TGTGCCAGCTCACCACTCCGGCTGCGGAACACTGAAGCTTTCTTT.

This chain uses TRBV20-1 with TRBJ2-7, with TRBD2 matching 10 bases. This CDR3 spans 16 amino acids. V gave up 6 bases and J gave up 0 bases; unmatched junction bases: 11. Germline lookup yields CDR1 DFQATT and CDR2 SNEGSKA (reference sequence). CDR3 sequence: CSAANSGRLISYEQYF. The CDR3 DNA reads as TGCAGTGCCGCGAATAGCGGGAGGCTAATCTCCTACGAGCAGTACTTC.

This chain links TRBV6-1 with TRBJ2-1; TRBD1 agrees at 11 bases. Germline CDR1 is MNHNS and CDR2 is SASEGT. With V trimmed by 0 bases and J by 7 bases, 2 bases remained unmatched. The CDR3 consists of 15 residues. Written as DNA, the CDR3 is TGTGCCAGCAGTGAAGCCGGACAGGGGGCGAATGAGCAGTTCTTC. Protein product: CASSEAGQGANEQFF.

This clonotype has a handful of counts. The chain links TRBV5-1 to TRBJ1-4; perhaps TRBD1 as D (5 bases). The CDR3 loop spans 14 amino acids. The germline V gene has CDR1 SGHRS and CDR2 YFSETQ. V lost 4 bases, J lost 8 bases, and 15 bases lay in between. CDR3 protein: CASSPQGAEEKLFF. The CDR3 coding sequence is TGCGCCAGCAGCCCGCAAGGGGCAGAAGAAAAACTGTTTTTT.